The 18 T cell receptor beta chains below all came from one sample that was sequenced in a study of CD8 T cells in Susac syndrome. Reverse transcription of roughly 0.5 to 1 ug RNA used random hexamers. TCRdb re-derived calls from the immunoSEQ multiplex PCR reads in MiXCR, one entry per CDR3 protein. Of fewer than 200,000 distinct CDR3 sequences in the sample, approximately 93% were seen once. Source material: CD4+ T cells from PBMCs. These receptors were collected from a human donor in good health.

This clonotype showed up just once. CDR3 protein: CASSQDLAGGSGYTF. As DNA, the CDR3 is TGCGCCAGCAGCCAAGACCTGGCAGGGGGGTCTGGCTACACCTTC. This sequence joins TRBV4-3 and TRBJ1-2; 7 bases map to TRBD1. The germline V gene encodes CDR1 LGHNA and CDR2 YSLEER. This CDR3 spans 15 amino acids. After removal of 0 bases from V and 7 bases from J, the junction contained 8 bases not matched to a gene.

The V gene is TRBV19, the J gene TRBJ1-5, with D possibly being TRBD1 (5 bases). Germline V lookup: CDR1 LNHDA, CDR2 SQIVND (reference sequence). The CDR3 has 15 amino acids. V lost 5 bases, J lost 2 bases, and 13 bases lay in between. The CDR3 protein is CASSLRPGGNQPQHF. The CDR3 nucleotides read TGTGCCAGTAGTCTCCGGCCGGGGGGCAATCAGCCCCAGCATTTT.

This clonotype was counted only a few times. The genes are TRBV3-1 and TRBJ2-3; D is uncertain. Looked up from germline, CDR1 is LGHDT and CDR2 is YNNKEL (reference sequence). CDR3 length equals 11 residues. Trimming stripped 8 bases from V and 3 bases from J, with 6 bases between. For the CDR3, the DNA is TGTGCCAGCCTTGGGACAGATACGCAGTATTTT. As protein: CASLGTDTQYF.

V gene TRBV7-2 combines with J gene TRBJ2-5; 11 bases fit TRBD2. Germline CDR1 SGHTA, CDR2 FQGNSA. J was trimmed by 5 bases and V by 3 bases; bases with no gene match: 5. The CDR3 is made up of 15 amino acids. The CDR3 reads CASSLASGGTETQYF. CDR3 nucleotide sequence: TGTGCCAGCAGCTTGGCTAGCGGGGGGACGGAGACCCAGTACTTC.

The chain combines TRBV5-1 with TRBJ2-5, with TRBD2 matching over 7 bases. The ends lost 1 base at V and 0 bases at J; junction bases unmatched: 12. From germline, CDR1 is SGHRS and CDR2 YFSETQ. This CDR3 is built from 18 residues. The CDR3 DNA is TGCGCCAGCAGCTTGCCCTCCGGATCCGGGGGGTACCAAGAGACCCAGTACTTC. Translating it yields CASSLPSGSGGYQETQYF. Combining the CDR3 with reference TRBV5-1 and TRBJ2-5 gives the whole variable domain KAGVTQTPRYLIKTRGQQVTLSCSPISGHRSVSWYQQTPGQGLQFLFEYFSETQRNKGNFPGRFSGRQFSNSRSEMNVSTLELGDSALYLCASSLPSGSGGYQETQYFGPGTRLLVL.

The rearrangement uses TRBV12-3 or TRBV12-4 and TRBJ1-2, with D unclear. The CDR3 consists of 14 residues. Trimming shortened V by 5 bases and J by 2 bases, and 12 bases separated the two germline ends. The chain's CDR3 is CASSLEHVNYGYTF. The CDR3 nucleotides read TGTGCCAGCAGTCTAGAACACGTGAACTATGGCTACACCTTC.

The V call is TRBV5-1, the J call TRBJ1-5; no reliable D call. V gave up 4 bases and J gave up 3 bases, with 14 bases separating them. This CDR3 is built from 15 residues. Germline lookup yields CDR1 SGHRS and CDR2 YFSETQ. Here the CDR3 DNA reads TGCGCCAGCAGCGCGGATGGTACTTTCAATCAGCCCCAGCATTTT. It encodes CASSADGTFNQPQHF.

The chain joins TRBV5-1 to TRBJ2-1; the D call may be TRBD1 or TRBD2 (5 bases each). V dropped 5 bases and J dropped 0 bases, with 15 bases sitting between them. The germline gives CDR1 SGHRS, CDR2 YFSETQ. The CDR3 spans 16 residues. The CDR3 here is CASRSEGPSSYNEQFF. CDR3 sequence (DNA): TGCGCCAGCAGGTCCGAGGGGCCGAGCTCCTACAATGAGCAGTTCTTC.

The chain has TRBV7-2 and TRBJ2-5; a weak D match, TRBD1 (6 bases). Per germline, CDR1 SGHTA and CDR2 FQGNSA. This CDR3 region has 13 residues. The V gene lost 4 bases and the J gene lost 2 bases, with 8 bases spanning the gap. The chain's CDR3 is CASSSGQQETQYF. The CDR3 nucleotides read TGTGCCAGCAGCTCAGGACAGCAAGAGACCCAGTACTTC.

This clonotype was seen more than once but under ten times. The chain is built from TRBV7-2 and TRBJ2-1; D is unresolved. Germline V gene data show CDR1 as SGHTA and CDR2 as FQGNSA. The CDR3 length is 13 residues. V was shortened by 1 base and J by 6 bases, with 7 bases between the two germline ends. The CDR3 DNA is TGTGCCAGCAGCTTAGGGGGAAGCAATGAGCAGTTCTTC. It is translated as CASSLGGSNEQFF.

The rearrangement links TRBV16 to TRBJ2-7, with 7 bases identical to TRBD1. The CDR3 contains 15 residues. The V gene end was trimmed by 4 bases and the J gene end by 3 bases; junction bases not matched to a gene: 9. Germline lookup yields CDR1 KGHSY and CDR2 FQNENV. CDR3 bases: TGTGCCAGCAGCCCGTTCGACAGGGTAGGCTACGAGCAGTACGTC. It translates to CASSPFDRVGYEQYV.

The chain has TRBV11-1 and TRBJ2-7; 8 bases map to TRBD1. CDR3 length: 13 residues. Trimming cost V 5 bases and J 9 bases; bases outside gene matches: 9. CDR1 is SGHAT, CDR2 FQDESV, per germline (reference sequence). The CDR3 bases are TGTGCCAGCAGCCCCGGACAGGGTACGCGGCAGTACTTC. Its translation is CASSPGQGTRQYF.

In its sample, this clonotype was seen a few times. The J gene is TRBJ2-1, the V gene TRBV5-4; 7 bases match TRBD1. The CDR3 totals 14 residues. The ends lost 0 bases at V and 6 bases at J; junction bases unmatched: 3. In germline, CDR1 is SGHNT, CDR2 YYREEE (reference sequence). As DNA, the CDR3 is TGTGCCAGCAGCTTGGGACAGGGACGCAATGAGCAGTTCTTC. It specifies CASSLGQGRNEQFF.

The chain links TRBV9 to TRBJ1-2; possible D gene TRBD1, 5 bases. Per the germline V gene, CDR1 is SGDLS and CDR2 is YYNGEE. V lost 4 bases and J 8 bases, leaving 12 bases between the germline ends. The CDR3 loop spans 12 amino acids. In nucleotides, the CDR3 is TGTGCCAGCAGCCTGTGGGACGGGGGCTACACCTTC. Translating gives CASSLWDGGYTF. The complete variable domain, with remaining parts taken from reference TRBV9 and TRBJ1-2, reads DSGVTQTPKHLITATGQRVTLRCSPRSGDLSVYWYQQSLDQGLQFLIQYYNGEERAKGNILERFSAQQFPDLHSELNLSSLELGDSALYFCASSLWDGGYTFGSGTRLTVV.

The rearrangement uses TRBV6-1 and TRBJ2-2; the D is unclear. The germline V gene has CDR1 MNHNS and CDR2 SASEGT. This CDR3 contains 12 residues. V was pared by 6 bases and J by 5 bases, with 7 bases between. The CDR3: CASRTRTGELFF. Here the CDR3 DNA reads TGTGCCAGCAGAACTCGGACCGGGGAGCTGTTTTTT.

This clonotype was observed a handful of times. The chain carries TRBV2 and TRBJ2-2; D unresolved. The CDR3 extends over 13 amino acids. The germline gives CDR1 SNHLY, CDR2 FYNNEI. V lost 4 bases, J lost 0 bases, and 3 bases lay in between. The chain's CDR3 is CASSGSNTGELFF. The DNA for the CDR3 is TGTGCCAGCAGTGGATCGAACACCGGGGAGCTGTTTTTT.

The J gene is TRBJ2-5, the V gene TRBV2; a weak D match, TRBD2 (6 bases). Deletions cut 4 bases from V and 5 bases from J, with 11 bases between. The CDR3 runs to 13 residues. From germline, CDR1 is SNHLY and CDR2 FYNNEI. The CDR3 coding sequence is TGTGCCAGCAGTGCGCGGGGATCGGAGACCCAGTACTTC. It translates to CASSARGSETQYF. The full variable domain, with the rest looked up from reference TRBV2 and TRBJ2-5, is EPEVTQTPSHQVTQMGQEVILRCVPISNHLYFYWYRQILGQKVEFLVSFYNNEISEKSEIFDDQFSVERPDGSNFTLKIRSTKLEDSAMYFCASSARGSETQYFGPGTRLLVL.

This chain uses TRBV5-1 with TRBJ1-1; no reliable D call. V lost 4 bases and J lost 2, with 12 bases in between. The CDR3 is 14 amino acids. From germline, CDR1 is SGHRS and CDR2 YFSETQ. Here the CDR3 reads CASSPIQGNTEAFF. CDR3 sequence (DNA): TGCGCCAGCAGCCCGATCCAAGGAAACACTGAAGCTTTCTTT.